Below are 29 T cell receptor beta chains sequenced from a single sample in a study of radiation and T cells in renal cell carcinoma. Treatment denoted: 15 Gy SBRT to primary tumor, nephrectomy 4 weeks later. Some clones are missing from TCRdb's copy, which holds only in-frame ones; the method was immunoSEQ multiplex PCR. Of 15,000 to 20,000 clones listed, 50% to 75% are singletons. This material consisted of tumor tissue, taken from a patient whose treatment included radiotherapy and nephrectomy. All receptors derive from a woman in her seventies with renal cell carcinoma.

This clone was detected only a few times. The chain has TRBV11-2 and TRBJ1-6, with a possible D match to TRBD1 (6 bases). This CDR3 has 15 amino acids. Trimming left V 4 bases short and J 6 bases short, with 13 bases between. The V gene's germline CDR1 is SGHAT and CDR2 FQNNGV. CDR3 region: CASSSNRVPNSPLHF. The CDR3 DNA reads as TGTGCCAGCAGCTCCAACAGGGTACCTAATTCACCCCTCCACTTT.

This clone was observed a few times. The CDR3: CASSIKPGTSSGANVLTF. The CDR3 DNA reads as TGTGCCAGCAGCATAAAGCCTGGGACGAGCTCTGGGGCCAACGTCCTGACTTTC. V gene TRBV11-2 combines with J gene TRBJ2-6; perhaps D is TRBD1 or TRBD2 (5 bases each). CDR1 is SGHAT and CDR2 is FQNNGV in the germline V gene. Trimming pared 5 bases from V and 0 bases from J, leaving 17 bases between. The CDR3 runs to 18 residues.

The chain employs TRBV5-1 and TRBJ1-3; no definite D call. From germline, CDR1 is SGHRS and CDR2 YFSETQ. V was clipped by 1 base and J by 1 base, with 12 bases between them. The CDR3 covers 16 residues. This chain's CDR3 is CASSLMYSESGNTIYF. The CDR3 bases are TGCGCCAGCAGCTTGATGTACAGCGAATCTGGAAACACCATATATTTT.

This clone has just a few counts. This rearrangement joins TRBV5-1 to TRBJ2-1; D is uncertain. Germline V lookup: CDR1 SGHRS, CDR2 YFSETQ. This CDR3 is 15 amino acids long. V gave up 0 bases and J gave up 3 bases, with 10 bases separating them. The CDR3 sequence is CASSLGQSLYNEQFF. The CDR3 nucleotides are TGCGCCAGCAGCTTGGGGCAGAGCCTCTACAATGAGCAGTTCTTC.

This rearrangement joins TRBV9 to TRBJ2-1; the match to TRBD1 covers 11 bases. V shed 4 bases and J 9 bases; nucleotides not matched to a gene: 12. This CDR3 region has 16 residues. Germline V lookup: CDR1 SGDLS, CDR2 YYNGEE. CDR3: CASSSRTGGVRGEQFF. CDR3 DNA sequence: TGTGCCAGCAGCTCTAGGACAGGGGGCGTACGGGGTGAGCAGTTCTTC.

The chain carries TRBV6-5 and TRBJ1-6; D is perhaps TRBD1 (5 bases). The CDR3 runs to 15 residues. CDR1 MNHEY and CDR2 SVGAGI come from the germline V gene. V was trimmed by 4 bases and J by 10 bases, leaving 17 bases between them. Here the CDR3 reads CASSSHAGNRSPLHF. CDR3 sequence (DNA): TGTGCCAGCAGTTCCCACGCAGGGAACCGCTCACCCCTCCACTTT.

This clone counts as medium-sized. The chain links TRBV19 to TRBJ1-2; D perhaps matches TRBD1 (5 bases). Germline V gene data show CDR1 as LNHDA and CDR2 as SQIVND (reference sequence). Deletions cut 3 bases from V and 8 bases from J, with 16 bases between. The CDR3 runs to 14 residues. The CDR3 region has the DNA TGTGCCAGTAGTATTGCTGGGACCTTCGAGGGCTACACCTTC. Amino acid sequence: CASSIAGTFEGYTF.

This sequence joins TRBV29-1 and TRBJ1-2; D perhaps matches TRBD1 (5 bases). Trimming shortened V by 2 bases and J by 2 bases, and 9 bases separated the two germline ends. The CDR3 length is 13 residues. CDR1 and CDR2 (germline): SQVTM, ANQGSEA. The CDR3, as DNA: TGCAGCGTTGAACTCAGGGAGAACTATGGCTACACCTTC. This gives the protein CSVELRENYGYTF. The whole variable domain, remainder taken from reference TRBV29-1 and TRBJ1-2, is SAVISQKPSRDICQRGTSLTIQCQVDSQVTMMFWYRQQPGQSLTLIATANQGSEATYESGFVIDKFPISRPNLTFSTLTVSNMSPEDSSIYLCSVELRENYGYTFGSGTRLTVV.

This clone was found a few times. The chain links TRBV19 to TRBJ1-5; 7 positions match TRBD1. The junction had 13 bases not matched to a gene; V was cut back by 7 bases and J by 7 bases. Per germline, CDR1 LNHDA and CDR2 SQIVND (reference sequence). There are 15 residues in the CDR3. This CDR3 reads CASIPDRALNQPQHF. DNA of the CDR3: TGTGCCAGTATCCCCGACAGGGCCCTCAACCAGCCCCAGCATTTT.

This clone was seen only a few times. The J gene is TRBJ2-5, the V gene TRBV27, with TRBD2 identical over 10 bases. The CDR3 extends over 15 amino acids. Germline V gives CDR1 MNHEY, CDR2 SMNVEV (reference sequence). J was trimmed by 5 bases and V by 3 bases; bases with no gene match: 6. CDR3 nucleotide sequence: TGTGCCAGCAGTTTTAGCGGGAGGACGCGTGAGACCCAGTACTTC. It translates to CASSFSGRTRETQYF.

The rearrangement links TRBV10-3 to TRBJ2-2, with 9 bases aligning to TRBD1. V lost 6 bases and J lost 0; bases outside the gene matches: 2. This CDR3 comprises 15 residues. CDR1 is ENHRY and CDR2 is SYGVKD in the germline V gene. The CDR3: CAIRRQGANTGELFF. The CDR3 DNA follows: TGTGCCATCAGGCGACAGGGGGCGAACACCGGGGAGCTGTTTTTT.

This chain joins TRBV7-2 and TRBJ2-1; D may correspond to TRBD1 or TRBD2 (5 bases each). Looked up from germline, CDR1 is SGHTA and CDR2 is FQGNSA. V was cut by 2 bases and J by 5 bases, with 22 bases left in between. This CDR3 is 18 amino acids long. For the CDR3, the DNA is TGTGCCAGCAGCTTATCGCCATTATTGGGGGAAGGGAACAATGAGCAGTTCTTC. Its protein product is CASSLSPLLGEGNNEQFF.

CDR3 coding DNA: TGTGCCAGCAGCAAAGAAGGACGGGCGTTTGTAGCCAAAAACATTCAGTACTTC. It yields the protein CASSKEGRAFVAKNIQYF. The gene calls are TRBV21-1 and TRBJ2-4. TRBV21-1 corresponds to a pseudogene. The CDR3 is made up of 18 amino acids.

The chain recombines TRBV19 with TRBJ1-2; D unclear. The CDR3 is 13 amino acids. Looked up from germline, CDR1 is LNHDA and CDR2 is SQIVND (reference sequence). The V end was cut by 4 bases, the J end by 4 bases, with 10 bases between. The CDR3 sequence: CASSRAFPYGYTF. Here the CDR3 DNA reads TGTGCCAGTAGTAGGGCATTCCCCTATGGCTACACCTTC.

The chain employs TRBV7-6 and TRBJ2-7, with D tentatively TRBD2 (5 bases). The CDR3 has 14 amino acids. Germline loops: CDR1 SGHVS, CDR2 FNYEAQ. Trimming removed 4 bases at V and 0 bases at J, with 10 bases between. The CDR3 coding sequence is TGTGCCAGCAGCTACGGGGAGACCTCCTACGAGCAGTACTTC. Translating gives CASSYGETSYEQYF.

The V call is TRBV5-4, the J call TRBJ2-3; D is unclear. The CDR3 sequence is 16 residues long. Trimming removed 2 bases at V and 2 bases at J, with 15 bases between. The germline V gene has CDR1 SGHNT and CDR2 YYREEE (reference sequence). Here the CDR3 DNA reads TGTGCCAGCAGCTTCGGAATACGGCACACCACAGATACGCAGTATTTT. Translating it yields CASSFGIRHTTDTQYF. Filled out from reference TRBV5-4 and TRBJ2-3, the complete variable domain reads ETGVTQSPTHLIKTRGQQVTLRCSSQSGHNTVSWYQQALGQGPQFIFQYYREEENGRGNFPPRFSGLQFPNYSSELNVNALELDDSALYLCASSFGIRHTTDTQYFGPGTRLTVL.

J is TRBJ2-7 and V is TRBV2; D uncertain. Germline V gene sequence: CDR1 SNHLY, CDR2 FYNNEI. V was clipped by 3 bases and J by 1 base, with 13 bases between them. CDR3 length: 15 residues. CDR3 in DNA: TGTGCCAGCAGTGATACCCCTGGACGGTCCTACGAGCAGTACTTC. Its protein is CASSDTPGRSYEQYF.

V is TRBV9 and J is TRBJ2-3; 13 nucleotides align to TRBD2. Germline V gives CDR1 SGDLS, CDR2 YYNGEE. The CDR3 contains 18 residues. J gave up 4 bases and V 0 bases, and 8 bases lay outside the gene matches. The CDR3 sequence: CASSVEATSGREADTQYF. The CDR3 region has the DNA TGTGCCAGCAGCGTAGAAGCAACTAGCGGGAGGGAAGCAGATACGCAGTATTTT. The whole variable domain, filled in from reference TRBV9 and TRBJ2-3, reads DSGVTQTPKHLITATGQRVTLRCSPRSGDLSVYWYQQSLDQGLQFLIQYYNGEERAKGNILERFSAQQFPDLHSELNLSSLELGDSALYFCASSVEATSGREADTQYFGPGTRLTVL.

In its sample, this clone was seen a few times. This chain joins TRBV19 and TRBJ2-7, with TRBD2 matching 7 bases. Germline values: CDR1 LNHDA, CDR2 SQIVND (reference sequence). V lost 8 bases to trimming and J lost 3 bases; unmatched junction nucleotides: 16. This CDR3 is built from 16 residues. The CDR3: CASAVGGWSESYEQYF. CDR3 sequence (DNA): TGTGCCAGTGCCGTGGGGGGGTGGTCGGAAAGCTACGAGCAGTACTTC.

This chain joins TRBV5-1 and TRBJ1-4, with TRBD1 matching over 9 bases. Germline CDR1 and CDR2: SGHRS and YFSETQ. This CDR3 comprises 13 residues. After removal of 2 bases from V and 14 bases from J, the junction contained 7 bases not matched to a gene. The CDR3 DNA sequence: TGCGCCAGCAGCTTAGGACAGGGGAATCGGCTGTTTTTT. It codes for CASSLGQGNRLFF. The full variable domain, in which reference TRBV5-1 and TRBJ1-4 provide the parts outside the CDR3, is KAGVTQTPRYLIKTRGQQVTLSCSPISGHRSVSWYQQTPGQGLQFLFEYFSETQRNKGNFPGRFSGRQFSNSRSEMNVSTLELGDSALYLCASSLGQGNRLFFGSGTQLSVL.

The sample holds a few counts of this clone. J is TRBJ2-5 and V is TRBV19; unclear D gene. V dropped 2 bases and J dropped 5 bases, with 15 bases sitting between them. The CDR3 has 15 residues. Germline values: CDR1 LNHDA, CDR2 SQIVND (reference sequence). For the CDR3, the DNA is TGTGCCAGTAGTATATCTTGGCAACCGAGGGAGACCCAGTACTTC. It codes for CASSISWQPRETQYF.

The gene calls are TRBV6-1 and TRBJ1-4; 9 nucleotides align to TRBD1. This CDR3 has 14 residues. With 5 bases clipped from V and 7 bases from J, the junction kept 5 bases outside the gene matches. Germline-derived CDR1 and CDR2 are MNHNS and SASEGT. Written as DNA, the CDR3 is TGTGCCAGCAGTAGCGGGACAGGGTCTGAAAAACTGTTTTTT. Its protein is CASSSGTGSEKLFF.

This chain links TRBV6-5 with TRBJ1-2; 7 bases are a match to TRBD1. This CDR3 is built from 14 residues. The V and J ends lost 5 bases and 6 bases, in that order; junction bases with no gene match: 9. Germline assignment: CDR1 MNHEY and CDR2 SVGAGI. This CDR3 reads CASSESAGGDGYTF. In nucleotides, the CDR3 is TGTGCCAGCAGTGAATCAGCAGGGGGGGATGGCTACACCTTC.

This clone was counted a few times. The chain links TRBV27 to TRBJ1-1, with TRBD1 as a possible D gene (6 bases). This CDR3 contains 16 residues. V was shortened by 0 bases and J by 5 bases, with 16 bases between the two germline ends. Per germline, CDR1 MNHEY and CDR2 SMNVEV (reference sequence). The CDR3 DNA is TGTGCCAGCAGTTTATCCCTAACAGGGTTTGGGACTGAAGCTTTCTTT. Translation gives CASSLSLTGFGTEAFF.

The chain combines TRBV5-8 with TRBJ2-5, with TRBD2 matching 11 bases. Germline V gene lookup returns CDR1 SGHTS and CDR2 YDEGEE. V was clipped by 2 bases and J by 3 bases; unmatched bases: 3. The CDR3 contains 15 residues. The CDR3 bases are TGTGCCAGCAGCTTACCGGGACTAGCGGAAGAGACCCAGTACTTC. Translated: CASSLPGLAEETQYF.

The chain joins TRBV9 to TRBJ2-2, with TRBD2 matching 13 bases. J was trimmed by 2 bases and V by 4 bases; bases with no gene match: 5. Germline CDR1 is SGDLS and CDR2 is YYNGEE. This CDR3 has 17 residues. CDR3 in amino acids: CASSTGTSGINTGELFF. The DNA for the CDR3 is TGTGCCAGCAGCACCGGGACTAGCGGGATTAACACCGGGGAGCTGTTTTTT.

The chain employs TRBV4-1 and TRBJ2-6; possible D gene TRBD1, 5 bases. Trimming took off 7 bases at V and 2 bases at J, with 15 bases between the two ends. The CDR3 runs to 16 residues. CDR1 and CDR2 (germline): MGHRA, YSYEKL. The CDR3 reads CASTRSRDPGANVLTF. CDR3 DNA: TGCGCCAGCACCCGCAGCAGGGATCCTGGGGCCAACGTCCTGACTTTC.

This clone was detected only once. The DNA for the CDR3 is TGTGCCAGCAGTTTTTTAGGGCGCGGCACTGAAGCTTTCTTT. Its translation is CASSFLGRGTEAFF. The V gene is TRBV27, the J gene TRBJ1-1; D uncertain. Between the trimmed V and J ends, which lost 3 bases and 4 bases, there was a span of 12 bases. Germline assignment: CDR1 MNHEY and CDR2 SMNVEV (reference sequence). The length of the CDR3 is 14 residues.

The table lists this clone with a count of one. The rearrangement joins TRBV6-5 to TRBJ2-5; 7 bases are a match to TRBD1. The CDR3 is made up of 15 amino acids. Unmatched junction bases numbered 8, after V lost 5 bases and J lost 2 bases. Germline V gene data show CDR1 as MNHEY and CDR2 as SVGAGI. In nucleotides, the CDR3 is TGTGCCAGCAGTCCTAACCGGGACAGTCAAGAGACCCAGTACTTC. It specifies CASSPNRDSQETQYF.